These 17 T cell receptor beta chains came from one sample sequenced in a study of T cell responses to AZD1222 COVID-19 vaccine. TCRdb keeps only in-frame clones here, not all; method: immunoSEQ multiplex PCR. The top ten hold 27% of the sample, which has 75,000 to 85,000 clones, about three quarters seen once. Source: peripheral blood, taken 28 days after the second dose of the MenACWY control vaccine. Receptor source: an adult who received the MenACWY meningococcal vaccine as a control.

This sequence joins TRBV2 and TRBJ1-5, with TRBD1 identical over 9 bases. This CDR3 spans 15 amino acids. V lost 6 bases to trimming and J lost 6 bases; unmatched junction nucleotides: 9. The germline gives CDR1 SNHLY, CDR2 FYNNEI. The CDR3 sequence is CASSAGTGRRQPQHF. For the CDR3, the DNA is TGTGCCAGCAGCGCCGGGACAGGGCGTCGTCAGCCCCAGCATTTT.

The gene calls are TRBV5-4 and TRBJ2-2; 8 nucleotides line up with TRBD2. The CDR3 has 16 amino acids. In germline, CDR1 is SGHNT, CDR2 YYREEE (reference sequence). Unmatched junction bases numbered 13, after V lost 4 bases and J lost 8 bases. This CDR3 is CASSPVRGGQSGELFF. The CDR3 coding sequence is TGTGCCAGCAGCCCTGTCCGGGGGGGCCAGTCTGGGGAGCTGTTTTTT.

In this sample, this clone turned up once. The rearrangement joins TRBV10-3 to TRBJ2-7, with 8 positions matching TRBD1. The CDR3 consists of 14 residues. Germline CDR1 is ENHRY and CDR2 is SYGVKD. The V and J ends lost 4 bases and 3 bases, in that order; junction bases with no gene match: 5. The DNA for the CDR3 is TGTGCCATCAGTGCGGGACAGGAGGGCTACGAGCAGTACTTC. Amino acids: CAISAGQEGYEQYF.

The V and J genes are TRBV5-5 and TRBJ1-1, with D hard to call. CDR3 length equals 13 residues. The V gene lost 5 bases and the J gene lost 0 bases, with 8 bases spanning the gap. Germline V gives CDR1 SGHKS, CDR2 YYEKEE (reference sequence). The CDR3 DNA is TGTGCCAGCAGTCCCCCGCTGAACACTGAAGCTTTCTTT. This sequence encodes CASSPPLNTEAFF.

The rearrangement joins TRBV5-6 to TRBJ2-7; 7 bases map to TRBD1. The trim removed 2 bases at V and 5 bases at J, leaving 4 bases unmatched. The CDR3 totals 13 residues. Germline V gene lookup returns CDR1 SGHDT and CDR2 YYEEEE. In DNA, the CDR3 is TGTGCCAGCAGCTTACAGGGGATCAACGAGCAGTACTTC. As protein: CASSLQGINEQYF.

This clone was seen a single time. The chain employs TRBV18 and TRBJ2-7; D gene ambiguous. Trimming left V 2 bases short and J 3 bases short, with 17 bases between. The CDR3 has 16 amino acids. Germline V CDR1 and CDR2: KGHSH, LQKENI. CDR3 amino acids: CASSPATALGGYEQYF. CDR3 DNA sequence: TGTGCCAGCTCACCAGCTACAGCCCTGGGCGGCTACGAGCAGTACTTC.

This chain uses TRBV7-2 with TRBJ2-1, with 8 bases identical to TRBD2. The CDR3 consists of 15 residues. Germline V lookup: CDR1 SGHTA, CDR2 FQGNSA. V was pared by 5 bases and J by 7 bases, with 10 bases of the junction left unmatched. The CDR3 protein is CASSPWSGGTNEQFF. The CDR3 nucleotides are TGTGCCAGCAGCCCCTGGAGCGGGGGCACAAATGAGCAGTTCTTC. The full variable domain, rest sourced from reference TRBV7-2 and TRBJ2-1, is GAGVSQSPSNKVTEKGKDVELRCDPISGHTALYWYRQSLGQGLEFLIYFQGNSAPDKSGLPSDRFSAERTGGSVSTLTIQRTQQEDSAVYLCASSPWSGGTNEQFFGPGTRLTVL.

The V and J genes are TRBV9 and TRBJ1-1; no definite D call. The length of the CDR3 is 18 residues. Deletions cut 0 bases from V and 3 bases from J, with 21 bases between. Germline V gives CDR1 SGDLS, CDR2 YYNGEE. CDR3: CASSVGPFLSESDTEAFF. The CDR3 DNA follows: TGTGCCAGCAGCGTAGGGCCGTTTCTTTCGGAGTCGGACACTGAAGCTTTCTTT.

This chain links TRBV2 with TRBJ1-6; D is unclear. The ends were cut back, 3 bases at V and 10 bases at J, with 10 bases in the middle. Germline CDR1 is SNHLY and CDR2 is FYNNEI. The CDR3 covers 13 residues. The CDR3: CASSDRVRSPLHF. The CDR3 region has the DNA TGTGCCAGCAGTGATCGGGTCCGGTCACCCCTCCACTTT.

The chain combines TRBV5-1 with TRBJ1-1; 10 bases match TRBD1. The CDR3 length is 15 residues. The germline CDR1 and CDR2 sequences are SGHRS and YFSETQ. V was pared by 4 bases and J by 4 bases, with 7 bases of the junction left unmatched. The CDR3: CASSRDRGSGTEAFF. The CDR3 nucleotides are TGCGCCAGCAGCCGGGACAGGGGATCTGGCACTGAAGCTTTCTTT.

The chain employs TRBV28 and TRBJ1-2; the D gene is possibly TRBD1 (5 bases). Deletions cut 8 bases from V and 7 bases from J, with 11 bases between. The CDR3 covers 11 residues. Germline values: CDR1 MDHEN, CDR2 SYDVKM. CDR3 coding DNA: TGTGCCAGCTGGGGGACGGTTGGCTACACCTTC. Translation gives CASWGTVGYTF.

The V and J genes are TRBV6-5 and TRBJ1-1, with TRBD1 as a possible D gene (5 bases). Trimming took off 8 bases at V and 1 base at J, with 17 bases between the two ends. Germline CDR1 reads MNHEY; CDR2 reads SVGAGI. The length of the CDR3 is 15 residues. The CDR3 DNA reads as TGTGCCAGCTCACCCCGACAGAGTTCGAACACTGAAGCTTTCTTT. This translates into CASSPRQSSNTEAFF.

The CDR3 sequence: CASSLGQGSGYEQYF. CDR3 nucleotides: TGTGCCAGCAGCCTGGGACAGGGCTCGGGCTACGAGCAGTACTTC. The chain uses TRBV2 and TRBJ2-7, with 9 bases lining up with TRBD1. Germline CDR1 SNHLY, CDR2 FYNNEI. The V gene end was trimmed by 6 bases and the J gene end by 3 bases; junction bases not matched to a gene: 9. CDR3 size: 15 residues.

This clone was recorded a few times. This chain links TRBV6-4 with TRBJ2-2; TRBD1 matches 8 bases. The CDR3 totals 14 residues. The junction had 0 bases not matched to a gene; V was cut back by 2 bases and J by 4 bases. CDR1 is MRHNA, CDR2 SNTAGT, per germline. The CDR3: CASSDGQGTGELFF. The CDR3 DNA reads TGTGCCAGCAGTGACGGACAGGGCACCGGGGAGCTGTTTTTT.

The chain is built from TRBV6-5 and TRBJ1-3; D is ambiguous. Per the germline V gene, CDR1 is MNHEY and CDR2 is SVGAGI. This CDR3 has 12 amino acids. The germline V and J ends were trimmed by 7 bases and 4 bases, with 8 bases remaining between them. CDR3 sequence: CASTEVGNTIYF. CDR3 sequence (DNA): TGTGCCAGCACCGAGGTCGGAAACACCATATATTTT.

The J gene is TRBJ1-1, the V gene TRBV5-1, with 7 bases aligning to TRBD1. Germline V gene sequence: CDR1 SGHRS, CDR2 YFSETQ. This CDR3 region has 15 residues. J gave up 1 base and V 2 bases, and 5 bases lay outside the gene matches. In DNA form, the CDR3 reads TGCGCCAGCAGCTTTCGGCCAGGGGGGAACACTGAAGCTTTCTTT. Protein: CASSFRPGGNTEAFF.

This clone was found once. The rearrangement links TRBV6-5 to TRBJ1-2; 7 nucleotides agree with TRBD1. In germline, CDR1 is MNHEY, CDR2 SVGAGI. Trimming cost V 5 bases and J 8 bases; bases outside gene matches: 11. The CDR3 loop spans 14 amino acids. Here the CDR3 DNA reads TGTGCCAGCAGTCTTACAGGGGTAAGCGGCGGCTACACCTTC. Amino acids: CASSLTGVSGGYTF.